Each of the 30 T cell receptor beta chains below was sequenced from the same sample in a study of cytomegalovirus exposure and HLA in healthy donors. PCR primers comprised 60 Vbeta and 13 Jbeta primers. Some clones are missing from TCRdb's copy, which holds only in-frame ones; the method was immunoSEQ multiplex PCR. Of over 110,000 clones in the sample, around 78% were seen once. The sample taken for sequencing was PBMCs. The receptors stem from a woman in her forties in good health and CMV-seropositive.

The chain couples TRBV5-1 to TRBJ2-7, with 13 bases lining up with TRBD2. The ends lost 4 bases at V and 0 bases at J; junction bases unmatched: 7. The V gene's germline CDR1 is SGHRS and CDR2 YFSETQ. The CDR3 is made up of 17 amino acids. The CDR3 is CASSPGLAGYISYEQYF. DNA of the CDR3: TGCGCCAGCAGCCCGGGACTAGCGGGATATATCTCCTACGAGCAGTACTTC.

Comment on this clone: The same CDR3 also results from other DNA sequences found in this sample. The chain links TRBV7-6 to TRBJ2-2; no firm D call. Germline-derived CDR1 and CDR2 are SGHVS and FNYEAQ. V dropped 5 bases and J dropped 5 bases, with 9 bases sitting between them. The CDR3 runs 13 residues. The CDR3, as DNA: TGTGCCAGCAGCCGTAGCCAGACCGGGGAGCTGTTTTTT. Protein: CASSRSQTGELFF.

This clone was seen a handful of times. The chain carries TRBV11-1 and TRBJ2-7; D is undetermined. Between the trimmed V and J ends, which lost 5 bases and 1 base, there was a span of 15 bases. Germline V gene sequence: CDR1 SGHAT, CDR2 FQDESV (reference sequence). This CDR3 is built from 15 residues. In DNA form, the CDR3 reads TGTGCCAGCAGCCCCTTTGAGGAGTGGTCCTACGAGCAGTACTTC. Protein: CASSPFEEWSYEQYF.

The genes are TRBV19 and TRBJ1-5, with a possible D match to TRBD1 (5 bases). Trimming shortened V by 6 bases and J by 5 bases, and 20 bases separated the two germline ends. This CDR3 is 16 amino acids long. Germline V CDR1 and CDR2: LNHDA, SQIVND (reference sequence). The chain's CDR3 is CASSYSGGFIDQPQHF. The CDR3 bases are TGTGCCAGTAGCTATTCGGGGGGATTCATCGATCAGCCCCAGCATTTT.

The CDR3 sequence: CASGLVLGPSAGGLQETQYF. The CDR3 DNA sequence: TGTGCTAGTGGTTTGGTCCTCGGGCCTTCCGCAGGGGGCCTCCAAGAGACCCAGTACTTC. The rearrangement links TRBV12-5 to TRBJ2-5, with 8 bases matching TRBD1. Germline V gene sequence: CDR1 LGHNT, CDR2 FRNRAP. Trimming at V came to 0 bases and at J to 1 base, leaving 16 bases not matched to a gene. The CDR3 length is 20 residues.

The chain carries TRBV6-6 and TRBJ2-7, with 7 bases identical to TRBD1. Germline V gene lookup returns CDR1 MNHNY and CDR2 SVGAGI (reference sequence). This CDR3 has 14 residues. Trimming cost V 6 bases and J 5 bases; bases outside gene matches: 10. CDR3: CASRGDRASHEQYF. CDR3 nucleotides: TGTGCCAGCAGGGGGGACAGAGCTTCCCACGAGCAGTACTTC.

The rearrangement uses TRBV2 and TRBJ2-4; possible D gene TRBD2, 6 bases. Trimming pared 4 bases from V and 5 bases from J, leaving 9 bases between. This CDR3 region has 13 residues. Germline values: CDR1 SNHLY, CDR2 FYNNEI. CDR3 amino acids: CASSAVAENIQYF. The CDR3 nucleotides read TGTGCCAGCAGTGCAGTAGCGGAAAACATTCAGTACTTC.

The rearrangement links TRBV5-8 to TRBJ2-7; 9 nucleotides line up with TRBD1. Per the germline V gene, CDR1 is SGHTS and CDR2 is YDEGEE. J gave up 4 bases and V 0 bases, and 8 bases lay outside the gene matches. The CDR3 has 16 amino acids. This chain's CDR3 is CASSLDRGLLKYEQYF. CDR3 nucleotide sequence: TGTGCCAGCAGCTTGGACAGGGGGCTCTTAAAATACGAGCAGTACTTC.

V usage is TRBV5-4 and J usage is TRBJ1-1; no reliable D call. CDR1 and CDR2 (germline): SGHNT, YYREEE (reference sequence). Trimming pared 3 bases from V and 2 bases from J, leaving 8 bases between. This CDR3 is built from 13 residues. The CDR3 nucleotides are TGTGCCAGCAGCTCCGCGGGTAACACTGAAGCTTTCTTT. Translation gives CASSSAGNTEAFF.

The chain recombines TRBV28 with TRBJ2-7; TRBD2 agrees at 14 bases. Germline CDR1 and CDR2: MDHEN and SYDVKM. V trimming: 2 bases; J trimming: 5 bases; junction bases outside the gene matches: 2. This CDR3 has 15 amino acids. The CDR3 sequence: CASSLGTSGSHEQYF. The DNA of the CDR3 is TGTGCCAGCAGTTTAGGGACTAGCGGGAGCCACGAGCAGTACTTC. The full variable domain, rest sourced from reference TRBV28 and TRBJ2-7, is DVKVTQSSRYLVKRTGEKVFLECVQDMDHENMFWYRQDPGLGLRLIYFSYDVKMKEKGDIPEGYSVSREKKERFSLILESASTNQTSMYLCASSLGTSGSHEQYFGPGTRLTVT.

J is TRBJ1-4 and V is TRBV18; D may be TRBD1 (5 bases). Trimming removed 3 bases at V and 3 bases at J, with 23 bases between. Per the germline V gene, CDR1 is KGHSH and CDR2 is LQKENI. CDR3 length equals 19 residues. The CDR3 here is CASSPQMIQALAPNEKLFF. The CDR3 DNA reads TGTGCCAGCTCACCTCAAATGATACAGGCGCTTGCACCTAATGAAAAACTGTTTTTT.

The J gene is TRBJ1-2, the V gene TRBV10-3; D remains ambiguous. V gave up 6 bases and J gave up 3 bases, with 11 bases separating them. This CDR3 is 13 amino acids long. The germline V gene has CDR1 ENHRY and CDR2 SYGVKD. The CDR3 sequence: CAISLGGDYGYTF. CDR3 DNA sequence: TGTGCCATCAGCCTCGGAGGAGACTATGGCTACACCTTC.

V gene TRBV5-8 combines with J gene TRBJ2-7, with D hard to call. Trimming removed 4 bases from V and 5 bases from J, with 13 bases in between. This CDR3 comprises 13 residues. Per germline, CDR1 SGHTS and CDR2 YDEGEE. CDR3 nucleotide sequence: TGTGCCAGCAGCCCCATACCGAGAAACGAGCAGTACTTC. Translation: CASSPIPRNEQYF.

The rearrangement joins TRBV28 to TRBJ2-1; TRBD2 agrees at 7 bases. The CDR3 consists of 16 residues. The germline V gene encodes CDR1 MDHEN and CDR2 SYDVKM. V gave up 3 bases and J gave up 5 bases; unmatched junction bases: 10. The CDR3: CASSFPGLAANNEQFF. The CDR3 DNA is TGTGCCAGCAGTTTCCCCGGGCTAGCGGCAAACAATGAGCAGTTCTTC.

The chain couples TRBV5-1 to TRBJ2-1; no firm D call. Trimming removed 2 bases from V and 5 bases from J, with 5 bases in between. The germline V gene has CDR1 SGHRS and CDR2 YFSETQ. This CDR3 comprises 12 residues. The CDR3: CASSFHDNEQFF. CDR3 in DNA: TGCGCCAGCAGCTTCCATGACAATGAGCAGTTCTTC. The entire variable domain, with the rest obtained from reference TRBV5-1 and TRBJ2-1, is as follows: KAGVTQTPRYLIKTRGQQVTLSCSPISGHRSVSWYQQTPGQGLQFLFEYFSETQRNKGNFPGRFSGRQFSNSRSEMNVSTLELGDSALYLCASSFHDNEQFFGPGTRLTVL.

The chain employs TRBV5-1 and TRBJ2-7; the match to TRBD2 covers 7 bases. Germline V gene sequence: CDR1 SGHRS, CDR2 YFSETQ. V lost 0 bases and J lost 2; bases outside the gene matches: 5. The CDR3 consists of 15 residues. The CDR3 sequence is CASSLAGGLAYEQYF. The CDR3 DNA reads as TGCGCCAGCAGCTTGGCAGGAGGACTAGCCTACGAGCAGTACTTC.

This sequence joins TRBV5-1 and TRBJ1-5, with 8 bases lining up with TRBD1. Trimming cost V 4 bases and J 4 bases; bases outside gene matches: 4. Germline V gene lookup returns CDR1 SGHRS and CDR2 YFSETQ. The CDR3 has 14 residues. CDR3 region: CASSPGTGNQPQHF. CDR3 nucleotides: TGCGCCAGCAGCCCCGGGACAGGAAATCAGCCCCAGCATTTT.

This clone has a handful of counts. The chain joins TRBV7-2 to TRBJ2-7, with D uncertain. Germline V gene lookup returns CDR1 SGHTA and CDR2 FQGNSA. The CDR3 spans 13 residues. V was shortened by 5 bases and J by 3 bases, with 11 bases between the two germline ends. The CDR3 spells CASSLRHGYEQYF. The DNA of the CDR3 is TGTGCCAGCAGCCTACGACACGGCTACGAGCAGTACTTC.

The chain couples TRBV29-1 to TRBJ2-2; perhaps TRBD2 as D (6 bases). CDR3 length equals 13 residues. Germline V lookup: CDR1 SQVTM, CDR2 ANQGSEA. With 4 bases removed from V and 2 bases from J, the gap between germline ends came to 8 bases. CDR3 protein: CSVGGGNTGELFF. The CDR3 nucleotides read TGCAGCGTTGGGGGAGGTAACACCGGGGAGCTGTTTTTT.

Here the CDR3 reads CASSLWAGQETQYF. CDR3 nucleotides: TGTGCCAGCAGCTTGTGGGCCGGCCAAGAGACCCAGTACTTC. The V gene is TRBV5-6, the J gene TRBJ2-5; D unclear. This CDR3 spans 14 amino acids. With 1 base removed from V and 1 base from J, the gap between germline ends came to 8 bases. Per the germline V gene, CDR1 is SGHDT and CDR2 is YYEEEE.

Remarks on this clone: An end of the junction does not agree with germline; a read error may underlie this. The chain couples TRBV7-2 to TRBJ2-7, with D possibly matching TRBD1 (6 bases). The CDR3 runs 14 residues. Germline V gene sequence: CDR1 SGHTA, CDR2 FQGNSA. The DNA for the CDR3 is TGTGCCGGCAGCTTGAGCAGGGGTCAGCCCGAGCAGTACTTC. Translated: CAGSLSRGQPEQYF. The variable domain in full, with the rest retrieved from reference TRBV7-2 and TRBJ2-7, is GAGVSQSPSNKVTEKGKDVELRCDPISGHTALYWYRQSLGQGLEFLIYFQGNSAPDKSGLPSDRFSAERTGGSVSTLTIQRTQQEDSAVYLCAGSLSRGQPEQYFGPGTRLTVT.

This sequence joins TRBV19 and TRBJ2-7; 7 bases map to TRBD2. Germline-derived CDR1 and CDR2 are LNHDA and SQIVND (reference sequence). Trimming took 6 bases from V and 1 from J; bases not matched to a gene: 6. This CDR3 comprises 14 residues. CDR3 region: CASRPAGSSYEQYF. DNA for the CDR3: TGTGCCAGTAGGCCAGCGGGGAGTTCCTACGAGCAGTACTTC. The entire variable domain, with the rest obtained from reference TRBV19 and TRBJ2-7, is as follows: DGGITQSPKYLFRKEGQNVTLSCEQNLNHDAMYWYRQDPGQGLRLIYYSQIVNDFQKGDIAEGYSVSREKKESFPLTVTSAQKNPTAFYLCASRPAGSSYEQYFGPGTRLTVT.

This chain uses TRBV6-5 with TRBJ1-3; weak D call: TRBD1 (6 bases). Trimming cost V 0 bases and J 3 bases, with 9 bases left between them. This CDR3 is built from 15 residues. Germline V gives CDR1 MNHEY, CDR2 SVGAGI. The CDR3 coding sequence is TGTGCCAGCAGTTACTCGAGACAGGTTGGAAACACCATATATTTT. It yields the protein CASSYSRQVGNTIYF.

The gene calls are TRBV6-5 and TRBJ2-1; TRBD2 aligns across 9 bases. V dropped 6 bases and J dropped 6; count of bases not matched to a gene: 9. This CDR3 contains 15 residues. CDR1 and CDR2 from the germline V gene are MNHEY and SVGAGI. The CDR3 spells CASSISGRGGNEQFF. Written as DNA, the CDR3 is TGTGCCAGCAGCATTAGCGGGAGAGGTGGCAATGAGCAGTTCTTC.

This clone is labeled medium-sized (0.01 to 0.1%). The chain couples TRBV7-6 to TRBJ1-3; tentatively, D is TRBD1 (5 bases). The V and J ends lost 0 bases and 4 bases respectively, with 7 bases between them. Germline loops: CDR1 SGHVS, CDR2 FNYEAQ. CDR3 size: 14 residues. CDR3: CASSLAGEGNTIYF. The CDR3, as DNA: TGTGCCAGCAGCTTAGCAGGGGAAGGAAACACCATATATTTT.

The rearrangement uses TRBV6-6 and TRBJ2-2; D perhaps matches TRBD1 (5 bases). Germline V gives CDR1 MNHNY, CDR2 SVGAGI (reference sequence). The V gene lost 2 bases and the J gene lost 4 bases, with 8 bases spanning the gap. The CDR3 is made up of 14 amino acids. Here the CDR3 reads CASSYMQGTGELFF. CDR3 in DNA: TGTGCCAGCAGTTACATGCAGGGCACCGGGGAGCTGTTTTTT.

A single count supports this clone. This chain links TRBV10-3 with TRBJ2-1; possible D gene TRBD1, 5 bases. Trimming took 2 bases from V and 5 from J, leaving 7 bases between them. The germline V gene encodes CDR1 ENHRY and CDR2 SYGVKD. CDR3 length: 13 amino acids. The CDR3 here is CAISEGANNEQFF. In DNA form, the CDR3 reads TGTGCCATCAGTGAGGGGGCAAACAATGAGCAGTTCTTC.

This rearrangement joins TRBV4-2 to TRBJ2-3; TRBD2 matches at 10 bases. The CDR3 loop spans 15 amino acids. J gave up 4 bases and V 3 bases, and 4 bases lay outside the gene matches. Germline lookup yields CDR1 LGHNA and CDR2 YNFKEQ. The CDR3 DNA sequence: TGTGCCAGCAGCCAGCTAGCGGGAGTGGCAGATACGCAGTATTTT. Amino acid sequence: CASSQLAGVADTQYF.

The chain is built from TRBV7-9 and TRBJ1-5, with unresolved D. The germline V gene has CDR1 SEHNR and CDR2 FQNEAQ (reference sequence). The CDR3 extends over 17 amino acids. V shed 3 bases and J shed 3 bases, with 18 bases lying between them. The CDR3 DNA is TGTGCCAGCAGCTTTCACCCCCCGGGAGAGTACAATCAGCCCCAGCATTTT. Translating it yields CASSFHPPGEYNQPQHF.

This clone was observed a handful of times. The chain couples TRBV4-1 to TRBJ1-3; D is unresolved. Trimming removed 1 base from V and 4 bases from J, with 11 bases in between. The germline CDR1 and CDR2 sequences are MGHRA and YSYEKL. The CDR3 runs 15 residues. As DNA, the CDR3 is TGCGCCAGCAGCCAAGGTTGGGCCCAGGGAAACACCATATATTTT. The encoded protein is CASSQGWAQGNTIYF.